This TCR beta chain was identified during a study of blood T cell repertoires in COVID-19. The CDR3 contains 13 residues. From germline, CDR1 is SGHRS and CDR2 YFSETQ. V shed 6 bases and J shed 0 bases, with 9 bases lying between them. Repertoires were generated with immunoSEQ multiplex PCR, while TCRdb's copy carries only in-frame clones and drops some. There are 140,000 to 150,000 clones in the sample; around 80% occur only once, and less than 50% lies in the top ten. The TCR originated in a human donor in a cohort sampled during active COVID-19. This chain uses TRBV5-1 with TRBJ1-1; the D gene is possibly TRBD1 (5 bases). Sequenced input: peripheral blood. The CDR3 is CASTEGMNTEAFF. For the CDR3, the DNA is TGCGCCAGCACGGAGGGGATGAACACTGAAGCTTTCTTT.